This T cell receptor (beta chain) emerged from a study of T cells after yellow fever vaccination. General study findings and limits: Once the booster was given, most primary-vaccination clones reappeared, at about 97% for CD4 and approximately 88% for CD8. CD4 and CD8 compartments shared a small share of clonotypes. Peak timing came faster in the weaker secondary response, day 5 versus 15.

The CDR3 totals 12 residues. CDR1 is SGHDN, CDR2 FVKESK, per germline. Between the trimmed V and J ends, which lost 3 bases and 8 bases, there was a span of 7 bases. Making TCR cDNA involved 5'RACE template switching, which added UMIs and a universal primer site. Each CDR3 protein gets one entry after TCRdb re-called the 5' RACE reads with MiXCR. The table shows a few hundred thousand distinct CDR3 sequences, with about 5.2% occurring only once. This clonotype was recorded a few times. The antigen is not known. This material consisted of CD4+ T cells sorted from PBMCs, taken on the day of the yellow fever booster vaccination. The chain employs TRBV14 and TRBJ2-2; D is possibly TRBD1 (5 bases). The receptor's source is a man aged 18 to 30 who received the YFV17D yellow fever vaccine. CDR3 in amino acids: CASSHWTGELFF. CDR3 DNA: TGTGCCAGCAGCCACTGGACAGGGGAGCTGTTTTTT.